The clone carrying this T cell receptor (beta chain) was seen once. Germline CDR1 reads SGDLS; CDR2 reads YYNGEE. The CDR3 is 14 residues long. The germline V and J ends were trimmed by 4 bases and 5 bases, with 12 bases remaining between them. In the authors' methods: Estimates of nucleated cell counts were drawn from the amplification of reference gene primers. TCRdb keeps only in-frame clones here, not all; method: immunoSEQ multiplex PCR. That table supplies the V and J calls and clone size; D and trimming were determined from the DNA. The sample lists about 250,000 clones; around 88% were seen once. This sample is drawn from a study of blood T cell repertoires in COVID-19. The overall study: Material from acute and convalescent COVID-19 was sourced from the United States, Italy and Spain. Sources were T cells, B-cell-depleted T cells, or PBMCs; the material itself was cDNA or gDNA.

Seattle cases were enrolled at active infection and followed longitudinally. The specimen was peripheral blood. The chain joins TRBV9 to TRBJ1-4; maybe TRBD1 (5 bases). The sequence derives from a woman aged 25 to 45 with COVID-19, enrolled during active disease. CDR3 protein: CASSSVDRNEKLFF. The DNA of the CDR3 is TGTGCCAGCAGCTCCGTCGACAGAAATGAAAAACTGTTTTTT.